This passage covers 14 T cell receptor beta chains from one sample sequenced in a study of T cell repertoires in cytomegalovirus infection. These receptors' antigens are unknown. Each CDR3 protein gets one entry after TCRdb re-called the reads with MiXCR. The table includes hundreds of thousands of distinct CDR3 sequences, around 30% detected once. The source material was cultured PBMCs, sampled from culture after CMV antigen stimulation. These receptor sequences come from a human donor in good health (CMV status not recorded). Some clones in this sample may be carry-over from other donors' samples.

The chain has TRBV10-2 and TRBJ2-3; 12 bases are shared with TRBD2. Germline CDR1 and CDR2: WSHSY and SAAADI. This CDR3 contains 19 residues. With 3 bases clipped from V and 4 bases from J, the junction kept 14 bases outside the gene matches. The CDR3: CASSDMTSGSLVGADTQYF. Written as DNA, the CDR3 is TGCGCCAGCAGTGATATGACTAGCGGGAGTTTGGTTGGTGCAGATACGCAGTATTTT.

This clonotype has just a few counts. V gene TRBV4-3 combines with J gene TRBJ2-1, with TRBD2 matching 10 bases. The CDR3 contains 15 residues. With 1 base clipped from V and 5 bases from J, the junction kept 2 bases outside the gene matches. The germline V gene encodes CDR1 LGHNA and CDR2 YSLEER. The CDR3 is CASSQASGRDNEQFF. The CDR3 bases are TGCGCCAGCAGCCAAGCTAGCGGGAGAGACAATGAGCAGTTCTTC.

This clonotype was counted a few times. V is TRBV7-7 and J is TRBJ2-5, with D possibly called TRBD1 or TRBD2 (5 bases each). Trimming cost V 1 base and J 5 bases, with 14 bases left between them. The CDR3 is 15 residues long. Germline-derived CDR1 and CDR2 are SSHAT and FNYEAQ (reference sequence). The CDR3 DNA reads as TGTGCCAGCAGCTTAGGTGTCAGGGAGTGGGAGACCCAGTACTTC. It translates to CASSLGVREWETQYF. Supplemented by reference TRBV7-7 and TRBJ2-5, the full variable domain reads GAGVSQSPRYKVTKRGQDVTLRCDPISSHATLYWYQQALGQGPEFLTYFNYEAQPDKSGLPSDRFSAERPEGSISTLTIQRTEQRDSAMYRCASSLGVREWETQYFGPGTRLLVL.

This clonotype appeared many times. This chain connects TRBV2 to TRBJ2-7; D is ambiguous. Trimming stripped 7 bases from V and 7 bases from J, with 20 bases between. In germline, CDR1 is SNHLY, CDR2 FYNNEI. The CDR3 consists of 14 residues. This CDR3 is CASIGNSMMGEQYF. The CDR3 DNA reads TGTGCCAGCATTGGGAACTCCATGATGGGGGAGCAGTACTTC.

CDR3 protein: CASTFTNTGELFF. Here the CDR3 DNA reads TGTGCCAGCACTTTTACGAACACCGGGGAGCTGTTTTTT. V is TRBV12-3 or TRBV12-4 and J is TRBJ2-2; D remains unclear. The CDR3 extends over 13 amino acids. Trimming cost V 7 bases and J 0 bases, with 6 bases left between them.

This clonotype has only a few counts. The chain links TRBV19 to TRBJ2-3; no reliable D call. Deletions cut 5 bases from V and 2 bases from J, with 14 bases between. The CDR3 is made up of 15 amino acids. Germline V gene data show CDR1 as LNHDA and CDR2 as SQIVND (reference sequence). The CDR3 region is CASSPFGPTTDTQYF. DNA for the CDR3: TGTGCCAGTAGTCCGTTTGGGCCCACCACAGATACGCAGTATTTT.

The sample holds a few counts of this clonotype. CDR3 nucleotides: TGTGCCACCAGTGAGGACAGGGATTCTGGCTACACCTTC. Translation gives CATSEDRDSGYTF. The chain couples TRBV24-1 to TRBJ1-2, with 8 bases lining up with TRBD1. The CDR3 has 13 residues. V shed 4 bases and J 7 bases; nucleotides not matched to a gene: 4. Germline loops: CDR1 KGHDR, CDR2 SFDVKD.

This clonotype was detected a few times. The gene calls are TRBV6-1 and TRBJ2-7; 10 bases fit TRBD1. Germline-derived CDR1 and CDR2 are MNHNS and SASEGT. V shed 5 bases and J 6 bases; nucleotides not matched to a gene: 7. This CDR3 contains 14 residues. CDR3 nucleotide sequence: TGTGCCAGCAGTTCCGGGACAGGGGCTCGCGAGCAGTACGTC. It yields the protein CASSSGTGAREQYV.

This chain uses TRBV6-2 or TRBV6-3 with TRBJ2-3; D remains ambiguous. Germline CDR1 and CDR2: MNHEY and SVGEGT. The CDR3 loop spans 13 amino acids. V dropped 2 bases and J dropped 4 bases, with 7 bases sitting between them. The CDR3 spells CASSYPLPDTQYF. The CDR3 DNA reads as TGTGCCAGCAGTTACCCCCTCCCAGATACGCAGTATTTT.

This clonotype was recorded many times. V is TRBV7-8 and J is TRBJ2-5; 7 bases are shared with TRBD1. The CDR3 totals 14 residues. After removal of 2 bases from V and 10 bases from J, the junction contained 10 bases not matched to a gene. Germline CDR1 reads SGHVS; CDR2 reads FQNEAQ. CDR3 nucleotide sequence: TGTGCCAGCAGCTTAACTCGACAGGGCCGGGGCCAGTACTTC. Amino acids: CASSLTRQGRGQYF.

The chain couples TRBV29-1 to TRBJ1-1; D perhaps matches TRBD1 (5 bases). V was pared by 4 bases and J by 1 base, with 10 bases between. Germline V gene sequence: CDR1 SQVTM, CDR2 ANQGSEA. The CDR3 is 13 residues long. CDR3 amino acids: CSVGGGTNTEAFF. CDR3 DNA: TGCAGCGTTGGGGGGGGGACGAACACTGAAGCTTTCTTT.

This clonotype has ten or more counts. This sequence joins TRBV7-2 and TRBJ2-7, with D uncertain. CDR1 and CDR2 from the germline V gene are SGHTA and FQGNSA. V was pared by 6 bases and J by 0 bases, with 9 bases between. The CDR3 length is 13 residues. CDR3 sequence: CASRITLSYEQYF. CDR3 nucleotides: TGTGCCAGCAGAATTACACTCTCCTACGAGCAGTACTTC.

The chain employs TRBV19 and TRBJ1-3, with D unresolved. The ends were cut back, 8 bases at V and 0 bases at J, with 14 bases in the middle. Germline assignment: CDR1 LNHDA and CDR2 SQIVND (reference sequence). CDR3 size: 15 residues. CDR3 sequence: CASQPSGYSGNTIYF. The CDR3, as DNA: TGTGCCAGTCAACCCTCAGGCTACTCTGGAAACACCATATATTTT.

The chain employs TRBV4-3 and TRBJ2-1; D gene uncertain. This CDR3 is built from 16 residues. Trimming removed 0 bases at V and 6 bases at J, with 15 bases between. Germline V gives CDR1 LGHNA, CDR2 YSLEER. The chain's CDR3 is CASSQERMDLVNEQFF. CDR3 DNA: TGCGCCAGCAGCCAAGAACGAATGGACCTAGTCAATGAGCAGTTCTTC.